This T cell receptor (beta chain) was profiled in a study of T cell responses to AZD1222 COVID-19 vaccine. Study results and limitations: Mostly white British, mostly female donors; authors suggested clonal diversity may be underestimated. Spike was spanned by vaccine-associated CD4 TCRs, which were dominant at 160-218 and 743-854.

Notes on this clone: Its specificity is unknown.

The V and J ends lost 2 bases and 5 bases respectively, with 12 bases between them. The CDR3 runs to 14 residues. CDR1 is SGHDT, CDR2 YYEEEE, per germline. TCRdb's table, derived via immunoSEQ multiplex PCR, lists solely in-frame clones and lacks some. The sample holds about 110,000 clones; around 86% are singletons and the top ten take 1% to 1.5%. Sequences were derived from peripheral blood, sampled on day 0 of AZD1222 vaccination. This chain links TRBV5-6 with TRBJ2-3, with a weak D call TRBD2 (5 bases). This TCR came from an adult in good health. CDR3 in amino acids: CASSFRRAGDTQYF. The CDR3 DNA is TGTGCCAGCAGCTTCCGACGGGCGGGAGATACGCAGTATTTT.